This T cell receptor beta chain derives from a study of blood T cell repertoires in COVID-19 (dated by TCRdb to 2020 to 2021). Background on the whole study: Samples from collaborators originated in the United States, Italy and Spain and spanned both the acute and convalescent phases of COVID-19. The material from the prospective study consisted of cDNA or gDNA derived from T cells, B-cell-depleted T cells, or PBMCs. Deeply sampled blood TCRbeta repertoires from subjects exposed to, actively infected with, or recovered from COVID-19 were included in the dataset. The repertoires were released in a freely available public database meant as a resource for research on the immune response to SARS-CoV-2. Samples were obtained from the ongoing ImmuneRACE study (first 160 participants) and from 1,254 subjects provided by 6 global collaborators. A de-identified subject ID, COVID-19 status, age in years and sex were almost always included in the sample metadata. Where HLA class I and class II types were available, the types were taken from metadata supplied by the sample provider, not from assay-based typing. Overall results and qualifications from the work: The amount of clinical and demographic metadata varied by source and participant and was provided uncurated.

TCRbeta CDR3 regions were amplified from genomic DNA using the immunoSEQ Assay, a bias-controlled multiplex PCR. The published analysis was carried out like this. Nucleated cell counts per sample were estimated from amplification of reference gene primers within the assay. To quantify the absolute abundance of each unique TCRbeta CDR3 rearrangement, sequence reads were collapsed and filtered. For each sample, productive Simpson clonality was calculated as the square root of Simpson's diversity index across productive rearrangements. What TCRdb holds here is the immuneACCESS table cut down to in-frame rearrangements. Part of the clones is not present; checked against another copy, under half of the missing clones reflect an unresolved V gene, and the others are unexplained. D and trimming come from the DNA, and the V and J calls and clone size come from that table. Recorded for this sample are around 400,000 clones; more than 70% of them occurred a single time. Of the sample, 1% to 1.5% is held by the ten largest clones.

Collaborating institutions collected whole blood in K2EDTA tubes following their own protocols. For TCRbeta analysis, collaborators shipped samples as frozen whole blood, isolated PBMCs, or DNA extracted from either of those sample types. The CDR3 sequence holds 13 residues, the cysteine and phenylalanine included. Of all the DNA, just the CDR3 is kept, 39 bases in frame from base 1. Reading the germline V gene gives CDR1 MNHEY and CDR2 SVGAGI. Trimming removed 7 bases from V and 4 bases from J, leaving 13 bases between the germline ends. Note on this clone: Its antigen target is currently unknown. There are no base qualities to consult, and no much larger clone falls within one base.

This receptor was taken from a man between 40 and 49 years old with acute or convalescent COVID-19. The sequence is built from TRBV6-5 and TRBJ1-1; the D gene is not confidently resolved. The sequencing sample was made of peripheral blood. This receptor has the CDR3 CASTLGIGTEAFF. The DNA is TGTGCCAGCACTCTCGGGATAGGCACTGAAGCTTTCTTT.